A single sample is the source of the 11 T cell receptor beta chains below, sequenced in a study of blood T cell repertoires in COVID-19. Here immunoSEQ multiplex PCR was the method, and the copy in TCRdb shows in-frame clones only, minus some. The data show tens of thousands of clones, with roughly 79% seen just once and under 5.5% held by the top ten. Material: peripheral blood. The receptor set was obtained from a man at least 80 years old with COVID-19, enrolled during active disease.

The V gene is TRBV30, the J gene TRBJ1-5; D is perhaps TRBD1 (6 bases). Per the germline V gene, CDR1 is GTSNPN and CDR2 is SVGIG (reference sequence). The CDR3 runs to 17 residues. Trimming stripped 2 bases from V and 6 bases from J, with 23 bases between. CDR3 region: CAWSWAGDRVRGQPQHF. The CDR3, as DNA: TGTGCCTGGAGTTGGGCAGGCGATAGGGTCAGGGGTCAGCCCCAGCATTTT.

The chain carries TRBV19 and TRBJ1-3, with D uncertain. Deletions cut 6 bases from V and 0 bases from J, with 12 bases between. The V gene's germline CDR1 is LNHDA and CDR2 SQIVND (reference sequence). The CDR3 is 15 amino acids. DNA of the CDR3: TGTGCCAGTAGGGCCGGAGGATCCTCTGGAAACACCATATATTTT. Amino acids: CASRAGGSSGNTIYF.

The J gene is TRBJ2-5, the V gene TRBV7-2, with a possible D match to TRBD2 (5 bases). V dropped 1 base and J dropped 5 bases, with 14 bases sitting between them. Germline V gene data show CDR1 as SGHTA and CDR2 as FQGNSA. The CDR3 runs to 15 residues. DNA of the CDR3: TGTGCCAGCAGCTTAGTTGCGTTGCCTAGCGAGACCCAGTACTTC. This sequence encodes CASSLVALPSETQYF.

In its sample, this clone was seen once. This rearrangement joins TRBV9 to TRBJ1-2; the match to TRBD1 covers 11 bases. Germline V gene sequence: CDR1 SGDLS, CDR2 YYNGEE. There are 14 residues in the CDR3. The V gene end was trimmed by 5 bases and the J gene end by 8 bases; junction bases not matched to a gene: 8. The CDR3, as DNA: TGTGCCAGCAGTTCCGGGACAGGGGGAAGAGGCTACACCTTC. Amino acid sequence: CASSSGTGGRGYTF.

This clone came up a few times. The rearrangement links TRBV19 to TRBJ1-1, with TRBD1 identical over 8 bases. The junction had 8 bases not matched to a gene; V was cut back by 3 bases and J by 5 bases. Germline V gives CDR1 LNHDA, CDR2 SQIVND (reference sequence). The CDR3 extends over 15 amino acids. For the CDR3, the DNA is TGTGCCAGTAGTATTCCCGGACAGGGATGGACTGAAGCTTTCTTT. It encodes CASSIPGQGWTEAFF.

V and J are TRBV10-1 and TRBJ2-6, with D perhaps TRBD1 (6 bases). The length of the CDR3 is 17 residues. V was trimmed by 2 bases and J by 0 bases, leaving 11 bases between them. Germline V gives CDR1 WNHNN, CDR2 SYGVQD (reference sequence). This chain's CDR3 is CASSEGRGVSGANVLTF. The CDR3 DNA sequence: TGCGCCAGCAGTGAGGGCAGGGGCGTCTCTGGGGCCAACGTCCTGACTTTC.

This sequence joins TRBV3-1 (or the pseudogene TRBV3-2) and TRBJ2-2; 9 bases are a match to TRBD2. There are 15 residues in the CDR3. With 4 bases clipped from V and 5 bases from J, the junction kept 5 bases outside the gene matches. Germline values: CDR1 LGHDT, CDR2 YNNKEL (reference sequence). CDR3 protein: CASSRGGLATGELFF. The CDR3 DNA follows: TGTGCCAGCAGCCGAGGGGGACTAGCAACCGGGGAGCTGTTTTTT.

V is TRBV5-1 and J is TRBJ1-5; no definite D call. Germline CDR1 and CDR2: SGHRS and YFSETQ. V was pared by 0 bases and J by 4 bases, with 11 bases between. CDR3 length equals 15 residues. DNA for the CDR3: TGCGCCAGCAGCTTGGGGGGAGGGAATAATCAGCCCCAGCATTTT. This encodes CASSLGGGNNQPQHF.

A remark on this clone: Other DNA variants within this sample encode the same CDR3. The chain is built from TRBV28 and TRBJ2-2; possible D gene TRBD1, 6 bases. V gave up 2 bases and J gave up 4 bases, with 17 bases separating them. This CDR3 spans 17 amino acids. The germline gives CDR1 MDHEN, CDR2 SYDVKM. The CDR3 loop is CASSLNWGQGSTGELFF. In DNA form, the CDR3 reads TGTGCCAGCAGTTTAAATTGGGGACAAGGCAGCACCGGGGAGCTGTTTTTT.

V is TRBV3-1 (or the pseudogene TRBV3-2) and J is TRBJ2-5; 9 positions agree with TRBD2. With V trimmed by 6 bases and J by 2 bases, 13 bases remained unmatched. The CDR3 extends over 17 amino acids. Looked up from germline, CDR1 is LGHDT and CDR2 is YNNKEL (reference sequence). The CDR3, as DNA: TGTGCCAGCAGGAAGAGTAGCGGGAGTCTTAGGCAAGAGACCCAGTACTTC. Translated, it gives CASRKSSGSLRQETQYF.

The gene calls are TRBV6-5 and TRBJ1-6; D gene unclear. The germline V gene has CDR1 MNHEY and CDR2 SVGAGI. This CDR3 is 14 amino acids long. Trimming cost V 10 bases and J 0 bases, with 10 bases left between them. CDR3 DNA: TGTGCCACTCGGGAGAGCTCCTATAATTCACCCCTCCACTTT. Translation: CATRESSYNSPLHF.